This T cell receptor (beta chain) was sequenced in a study of T cells in localized non-small cell lung cancer. Study observations and caveats: There was higher T cell clonality in uninvolved adjacent lung than in tumor, and it was highest there. Only one tumor region was sequenced, so heterogeneity remains possible.

The V segment lost 4 bases and the J segment 8 bases; nucleotides outside the gene matches: 5. Germline CDR1 is SQVTM and CDR2 is ANQGSEA. This CDR3 spans 12 amino acids. To note about this clone: Its antigen is not known.

Produced via immunoSEQ multiplex PCR; TCRdb's table is partial and in-frame only. The sample contains roughly 630 clones, roughly a quarter of which appear only once. The TCR sequence derives from a woman aged 35-75 years with stage III lung adenocarcinoma. The chain is built from TRBV29-1 and TRBJ2-1, with 7 bases lining up with TRBD2. The sequencing used lung tumor tissue, collected before any cancer treatment. The CDR3 region is CSVGTSSDEQFF. The CDR3 coding sequence is TGCAGCGTTGGGACTAGTAGCGATGAGCAGTTCTTC.